The 16 T cell receptor beta chains in this list originate from one sample, sequenced in a study of T cells in Graves' hyperthyroidism and ophthalmopathy (dated by TCRdb to about 2019). The library was generated by multiplex PCR. Sequencing instrument: Illumina HiSeq 2000. Amplification of TCR beta CDR3 regions was carried out from RNA transcripts. The TCR CDR3 was subjected to a first round of RT-PCR using the HTBI primer set and the Qiagen OneStep RT-PCR kit. The public reads were reanalyzed by TCRdb: fastp trimming at Q25, MiXCR alignment, in-frame beta chains only. Entries are consolidated by CDR3 protein sequence, retaining the most common genes and DNA. The sample data list about 99,000 distinct CDR3 sequences, and roughly 47% of these were observed just once. Roughly 24% of the sample rests with the top ten. Sample: blood. These receptors were taken from a man aged 35-49 years with Graves' hyperthyroidism.

This clonotype was seen ten or more times. The genes are TRBV12-3 or TRBV12-4 and TRBJ2-7; 9 bases are a match to TRBD1. The CDR3 sequence is 15 residues long. V shed 5 bases and J 2 bases; nucleotides not matched to a gene: 7. The CDR3 nucleotides are TGTGCCAGCAGTCCCCGGACAGGGGCTGCCTACGAGCAGTACTTC. Protein product: CASSPRTGAAYEQYF.

V usage is TRBV29-1 and J usage is TRBJ2-7; D could derive from TRBD1 or TRBD2 (5 bases each). The germline CDR1 and CDR2 sequences are SQVTM and ANQGSEA. The CDR3 sequence is 15 residues long. V lost 1 base and J lost 3, with 16 bases in between. CDR3 DNA sequence: TGCAGCGTTGAAGTTGAGGGGCCCTCTGACTACGAGCAGTACTTC. It specifies CSVEVEGPSDYEQYF.

The chain is built from TRBV24-1 and TRBJ2-7, with TRBD1 matching 10 bases. The germline V gene encodes CDR1 KGHDR and CDR2 SFDVKD. The CDR3 extends over 14 amino acids. After removal of 4 bases from V and 7 bases from J, the junction contained 6 bases not matched to a gene. The CDR3 nucleotides read TGTGCCACCAGTGAGGCCGGGACAGGGGAGGAGCAGTACTTC. Protein: CATSEAGTGEEQYF.

This clonotype was seen at least ten times. J is TRBJ2-7 and V is TRBV15; D is unclear. CDR1 is LNHNV, CDR2 YYDKDF, per germline (reference sequence). The CDR3 is 13 residues long. V was clipped by 5 bases and J by 5 bases, with 13 bases between them. The CDR3 is CATSPSLRHEQYF. The CDR3 DNA is TGTGCCACCAGCCCCTCCCTCCGACACGAGCAGTACTTC. Looking up the rest from reference TRBV15 and TRBJ2-7 gives the full variable domain: DAMVIQNPRYQVTQFGKPVTLSCSQTLNHNVMYWYQQKSSQAPKLLFHYYDKDFNNEADTPDNFQSRRPNTSFCFLDIRSPGLGDTAMYLCATSPSLRHEQYFGPGTRLTVT.

This clonotype came up once. The chain uses TRBV7-9 and TRBJ2-2; weak D call: TRBD2 (6 bases). There are 17 residues in the CDR3. CDR1 and CDR2 (germline): SEHNR, FQNEAQ (reference sequence). Trimming removed 5 bases at V and 6 bases at J, with 22 bases between. CDR3 sequence: CASSPGRGGDRAGELFF. DNA for the CDR3: TGTGCCAGCAGCCCCGGGCGGGGTGGGGACCGGGCCGGGGAGCTGTTTTTT.

This clonotype came up many times. The junction departs from germline at one end; a sequencing error may be responsible. The DNA of the CDR3 is TGTGCCAGCAGCGTAGGGCGGCTCGTTTTGGAGACCCGGTACTTC. Amino acid sequence: CASSVGRLVLETRYF. The V and J genes are TRBV9 and TRBJ2-5; unclear D gene. Germline loops: CDR1 SGDLS, CDR2 YYNGEE. CDR3 length: 15 residues.

The table lists this clonotype with many counts. The rearrangement uses TRBV20-1 and TRBJ1-1; 9 nucleotides align to TRBD1. V trimming: 1 base; J trimming: 5 bases; junction bases outside the gene matches: 5. Germline CDR1 reads DFQATT; CDR2 reads SNEGSKA (reference sequence). The CDR3 is made up of 14 amino acids. The DNA for the CDR3 is TGCAGTGCTAGAGGGGGACAGGGTAGAACTGAAGCTTTCTTT. It encodes CSARGGQGRTEAFF.

This clonotype has only a few counts. The chain uses TRBV7-2 and TRBJ1-2; no firm D call. The CDR3 is 13 amino acids. The ends were cut back, 5 bases at V and 4 bases at J, with 11 bases in the middle. Germline CDR1 is SGHTA and CDR2 is FQGNSA. Written as DNA, the CDR3 is TGTGCCAGCAGCCAACCCGAGGGCTATGGCTACACCTTC. As protein: CASSQPEGYGYTF.

On this clonotype: A read error may be the cause here, since a much bigger clone is one base away. The V and J genes are TRBV20-1 and TRBJ2-1, with 7 bases that match TRBD2. The V gene's germline CDR1 is DFQATT and CDR2 SNEGSKA (reference sequence). V shed 3 bases and J 10 bases; nucleotides not matched to a gene: 3. The CDR3 loop spans 11 amino acids. The CDR3, as DNA: TGCAGTGCTAGTAGCGGGTTAGAGCAGTTCTTC. Its protein is CSASSGLEQFF.

This clonotype was observed a handful of times. This may be a read error: a much more frequent sequence differs by one nucleotide. The chain combines TRBV5-1 with TRBJ1-1; maybe TRBD1 (6 bases). The germline V gene has CDR1 SGHRS and CDR2 YFSETQ. Trimming removed 4 bases at V and 0 bases at J, with 13 bases between. The CDR3 runs to 15 residues. The CDR3 loop is CASSPNRVLNTEAFF. In nucleotides, the CDR3 is TGCGCCAGCAGCCCGAACAGGGTACTGAACACTGAAGCTTTCTTT.

This clonotype was counted many times. V and J are TRBV9 and TRBJ1-2, with D possibly being TRBD1 (5 bases). The CDR3 runs 13 residues. Trimming removed 0 bases at V and 7 bases at J, with 10 bases between. Germline V gives CDR1 SGDLS, CDR2 YYNGEE. CDR3 region: CASSVDGAGGYTF. The CDR3 coding sequence is TGTGCCAGCAGCGTAGACGGGGCTGGTGGCTACACCTTC.

The rearrangement uses TRBV7-8 and TRBJ2-5, with 7 nucleotides matching TRBD2. V was clipped by 5 bases and J by 4 bases; unmatched bases: 16. The CDR3 is 17 residues long. Germline V lookup: CDR1 SGHVS, CDR2 FQNEAQ. The CDR3 loop reads CASSPRIHPGGRETQYF. The CDR3 nucleotides are TGTGCCAGCAGCCCCCGTATCCATCCGGGAGGTCGAGAGACCCAGTACTTC.

This clonotype showed up many times. This sequence joins TRBV5-8 and TRBJ1-1; unclear D gene. CDR1 is SGHTS, CDR2 YDEGEE, per germline. This CDR3 is built from 16 residues. V lost 0 bases to trimming and J lost 4 bases, with 16 bases between them. The CDR3 reads CASSLGYSTVGTEAFF. The CDR3 DNA follows: TGTGCCAGCAGCTTGGGGTATTCCACGGTTGGCACTGAAGCTTTCTTT.

The sample holds many counts of this clonotype. The chain couples TRBV5-6 to TRBJ1-5, with TRBD1 as a possible D gene (6 bases). Looked up from germline, CDR1 is SGHDT and CDR2 is YYEEEE. The germline V and J ends were trimmed by 4 bases and 5 bases, with 13 bases remaining between them. This CDR3 spans 14 amino acids. The CDR3 protein is CASSKTGRYQPQHF. CDR3 bases: TGTGCCAGCAGCAAAACAGGGCGATATCAGCCCCAGCATTTT.

Points on this clonotype: A much larger clone is a single base away; this may be a read error. The chain recombines TRBV5-1 with TRBJ1-1; D is perhaps TRBD1 (6 bases). This CDR3 region has 14 residues. Germline CDR1 is SGHRS and CDR2 is YFSETQ. The CDR3 region is CASSLAGGAAEASF. CDR3 DNA sequence: TGCGCCAGCAGCTTGGCCGGGGGGGCGGCTGAAGCTTCCTTT.

The V and J genes are TRBV7-2 and TRBJ2-3, with D perhaps TRBD2 (6 bases). This CDR3 has 16 amino acids. CDR1 is SGHTA, CDR2 FQGNSA, per germline. The V and J ends lost 5 bases and 4 bases respectively, with 19 bases between them. CDR3 nucleotides: TGTGCCAGCAGCCAAGATAAGGGCGGAGGGCCAGATACGCAGTATTTT. It codes for CASSQDKGGGPDTQYF.